Reported below is one TCR beta chain. This clone occurred a few times. This receptor's antigen is unknown. No base qualities exist here, and no much larger clone lies one base off it. The data derive from a study of CD8+ T cells in alopecia areata (dated 2018 in TCRdb). As for the study more broadly: Treated patients were enrolled in an open-label pilot trial of oral tofacitinib at 5 to 10 mg twice daily for moderate-to-severe alopecia areata. Human TCRbeta sequencing covered scalp tissue and sorted CD4+ and CD8+ peripheral blood T cells from patchy and totalis/universalis alopecia areata patients and healthy controls. Clonality in the scalp was compared among normal scalp (n=4), patchy alopecia areata scalp (n=8), and alopecia totalis/universalis scalp (n=8). Patients received tofacitinib for 6 to 18 months and were then followed off drug for 6 months to check for delayed response and recurrence. TCRbeta CDR3 regions were amplified by immunoSEQ multiplex PCR with 35 Vbeta forward and 13 Jbeta reverse primers. Tofacitinib-treated patients had biopsies at baseline and at 4 and 24 weeks of treatment, with a later scalp biopsy in several patients. The study used high-throughput TCRbeta sequencing to examine T cell clonal expansion in alopecia areata, in both the C3H/HeJ mouse model and human patients. RNA came from the PAXgene miRNA kit for fixed scalp, the miRNeasy kit for PBMCs, and the RNeasy kit for mouse skin.

Library generation was performed with the immunoSEQ multiplex PCR assay. RNA was extracted from all samples and reverse transcribed into cDNA as template for TCR sequencing. SuperScript III was used to make first-strand cDNA, primed with a 2:1 mix of oligo-dT and random hexamers. A synthetic immune receptor repertoire was used to gauge amplification bias, and whatever bias remained was removed computationally. The authors' analysis ran thus. Raw reads were preprocessed to remove errors, and CDR3 was defined according to IMGT conventions as the region from the conserved cysteine to phenylalanine. Clonality was computed as 1 minus the Shannon entropy, with the entropy normalized by log2 of the number of productive unique TCRs. Scalp TCRbeta sequences were cross-referenced with sorted blood CD4 and CD8 repertoires so that the CD4 or CD8 identity of scalp clones could be inferred. The source is immuneACCESS, and TCRdb retained only in-frame sequences with V and J called. Part of the clones is not carried over; for the studies checked, unresolved V genes explain less than half of this, and the remainder is unexplained. D and trimming come from the DNA, and the V and J calls and clone size come from that table. Recorded for this sample are fewer than 150,000 clones; around 50% of them occurred a single time. Less than 5.5% of the sample is held by the ten biggest clonotypes.

The time point tag for this specimen amounts to: baseline before oral tofacitinib. Lesional scalp punch biopsies and peripheral blood were collected from alopecia areata patients. PBMCs were separated by density centrifugation and stained for CD3, CD4 and CD8, after which CD4+ and CD8+ T cells were sorted on a FACSAria. CDR1 and CDR2, looked up from the germline V gene, are LGHNA and YSLEER. V lost 1 base and J lost 3 bases; the stretch between them is 13 bases long. There are 15 amino acids in the CDR3, from cysteine to phenylalanine inclusive. The DNA shown is the 45-base CDR3, in frame from base 1. General study outcomes and caveats: Resident alphabeta T cells in normal human skin are also sequenced, complicating scalp TCR repertoire analysis, unlike mouse skin dominated by gammadelta T cells. Shared TCR sequences between patients were less evident than in mice, which may be partly attributable to HLA diversity in the patient population. Compared with normal scalp, lesional scalp, particularly in alopecia totalis/universalis, had higher clonality and more expanded CD8+ clones, which suggests antigenic drive.

Recombination linked TRBV4-3 to TRBJ2-7; the D segment could be TRBD2, given 5 matching bases. The material sequenced was CD4+ T cells sorted from blood, taken at week 0. This receptor was obtained from a human donor with alopecia areata. The nucleotide sequence reads TGCGCCAGCAGCCAAGGAACTAACAGCGGCTACGAGCAGTACTTC. This codes for CASSQGTNSGYEQYF.